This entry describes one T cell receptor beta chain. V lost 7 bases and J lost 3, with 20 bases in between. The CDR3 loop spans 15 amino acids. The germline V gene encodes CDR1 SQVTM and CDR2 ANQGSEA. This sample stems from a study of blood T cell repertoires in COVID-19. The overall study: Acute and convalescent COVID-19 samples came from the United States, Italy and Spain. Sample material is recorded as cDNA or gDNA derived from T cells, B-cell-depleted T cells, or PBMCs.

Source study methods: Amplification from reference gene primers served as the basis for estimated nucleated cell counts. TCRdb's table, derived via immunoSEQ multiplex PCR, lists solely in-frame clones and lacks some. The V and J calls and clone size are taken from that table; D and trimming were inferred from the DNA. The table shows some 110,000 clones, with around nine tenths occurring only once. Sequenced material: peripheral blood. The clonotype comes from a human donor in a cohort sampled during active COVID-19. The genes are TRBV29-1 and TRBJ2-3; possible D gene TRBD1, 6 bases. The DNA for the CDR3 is TGCAGCGCCCGCCTCACAGGGCCGGGTACAGATACGCAGTATTTT. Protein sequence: CSARLTGPGTDTQYF.